These 2 T cell receptor beta chains were all obtained from the same sample, sequenced in a study of CD8 T cells in ankylosing spondylitis. TCRdb recomputed calls from the 5' RACE reads with MiXCR, one row per CDR3 protein. The sample lists around 160,000 distinct CDR3 sequences, 11% occurring once. The sample comprised blood, either unsorted or a sorted T cell fraction (not recorded which). These receptors originate from a male donor with ankylosing spondylitis or in good health (not recorded which).

This clonotype was counted only a few times. This chain uses TRBV18 with TRBJ2-2; TRBD1 might be the D (6 bases). The CDR3 runs 16 residues. Germline CDR1 is KGHSH and CDR2 is LQKENI. V dropped 4 bases and J dropped 1 base, with 13 bases sitting between them. The CDR3 sequence: CASSLPDSLNTGELFF. CDR3 DNA: TGTGCCAGCTCACTTCCGGACAGCCTGAACACCGGGGAGCTGTTTTTT.

This clonotype was recorded at least ten times. V is TRBV20-1 and J is TRBJ2-1, with 7 bases matching TRBD2. This CDR3 is 15 amino acids long. Trimming removed 5 bases from V and 7 bases from J; junction bases left unmatched: 14. Per germline, CDR1 DFQATT and CDR2 SNEGSKA (reference sequence). Here the CDR3 DNA reads TGCAGTGCTCCGCTAGGGAGCGGGATAACGAATGAGCAGTTCTTC. This encodes CSAPLGSGITNEQFF.